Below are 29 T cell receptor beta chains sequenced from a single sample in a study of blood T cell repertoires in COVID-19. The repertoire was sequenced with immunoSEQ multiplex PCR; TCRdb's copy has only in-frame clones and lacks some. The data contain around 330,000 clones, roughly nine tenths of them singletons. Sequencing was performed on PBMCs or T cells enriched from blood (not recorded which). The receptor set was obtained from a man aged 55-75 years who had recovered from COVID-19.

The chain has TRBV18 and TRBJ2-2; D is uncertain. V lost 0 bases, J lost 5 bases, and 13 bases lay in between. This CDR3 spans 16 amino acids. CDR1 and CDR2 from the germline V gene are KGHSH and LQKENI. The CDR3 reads CASSPPSTARTGELFF. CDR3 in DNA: TGTGCCAGCTCACCACCCTCGACTGCGAGGACCGGGGAGCTGTTTTTT. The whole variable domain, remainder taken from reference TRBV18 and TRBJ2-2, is NAGVMQNPRHLVRRRGQEARLRCSPMKGHSHVYWYRQLPEEGLKFMVYLQKENIIDESGMPKERFSAEFPKEGPSILRIQQVVRGDSAAYFCASSPPSTARTGELFFGEGSRLTVL.

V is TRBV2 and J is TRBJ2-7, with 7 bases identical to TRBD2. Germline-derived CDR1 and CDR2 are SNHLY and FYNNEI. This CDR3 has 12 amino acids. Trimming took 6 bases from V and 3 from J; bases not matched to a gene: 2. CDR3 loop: CASRREHYEQYF. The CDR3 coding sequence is TGTGCCAGCAGGCGGGAGCACTACGAGCAGTACTTC.

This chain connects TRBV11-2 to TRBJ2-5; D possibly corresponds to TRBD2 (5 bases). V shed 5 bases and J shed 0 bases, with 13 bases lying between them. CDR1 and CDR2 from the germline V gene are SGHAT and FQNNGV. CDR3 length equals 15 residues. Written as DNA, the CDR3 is TGTGCCAGCAGCCTCCGGGATGACTACCAAGAGACCCAGTACTTC. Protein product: CASSLRDDYQETQYF. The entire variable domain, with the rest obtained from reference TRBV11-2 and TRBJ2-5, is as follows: EAGVAQSPRYKIIEKRQSVAFWCNPISGHATLYWYQQILGQGPKLLIQFQNNGVVDDSQLPKDRFSAERLKGVDSTLKIQPAKLEDSAVYLCASSLRDDYQETQYFGPGTRLLVL.

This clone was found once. The CDR3 bases are TGTGCCTGGAGTCCGGGTCCGGGCAATCAGCCCCAGCATTTT. Amino acid sequence: CAWSPGPGNQPQHF. The chain is built from TRBV30 and TRBJ1-5; D is undetermined. With 2 bases removed from V and 2 bases from J, the gap between germline ends came to 10 bases. Germline-derived CDR1 and CDR2 are GTSNPN and SVGIG (reference sequence). The length of the CDR3 is 14 residues.

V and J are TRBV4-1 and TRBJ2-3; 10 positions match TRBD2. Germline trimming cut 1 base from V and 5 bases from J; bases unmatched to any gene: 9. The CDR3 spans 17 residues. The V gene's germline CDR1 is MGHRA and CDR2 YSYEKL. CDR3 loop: CASSQVGTSGVLDTQYF. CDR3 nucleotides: TGCGCCAGCAGCCAAGTCGGAACTAGCGGGGTGTTAGATACGCAGTATTTT.

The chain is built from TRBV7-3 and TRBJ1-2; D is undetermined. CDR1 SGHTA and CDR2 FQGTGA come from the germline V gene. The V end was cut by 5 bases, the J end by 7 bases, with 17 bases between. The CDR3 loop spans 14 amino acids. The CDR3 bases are TGTGCCAGCAGCCCCGGCCCCGCGGACTTTGGCTACACCTTC. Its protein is CASSPGPADFGYTF.

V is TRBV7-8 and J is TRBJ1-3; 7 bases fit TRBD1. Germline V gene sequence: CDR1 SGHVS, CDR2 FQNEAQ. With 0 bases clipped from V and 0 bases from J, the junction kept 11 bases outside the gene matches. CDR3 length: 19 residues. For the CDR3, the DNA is TGTGCCAGCAGCTTAGCCCCCTTTGGAGGGGGCCCCTCTGGAAACACCATATATTTT. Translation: CASSLAPFGGGPSGNTIYF.

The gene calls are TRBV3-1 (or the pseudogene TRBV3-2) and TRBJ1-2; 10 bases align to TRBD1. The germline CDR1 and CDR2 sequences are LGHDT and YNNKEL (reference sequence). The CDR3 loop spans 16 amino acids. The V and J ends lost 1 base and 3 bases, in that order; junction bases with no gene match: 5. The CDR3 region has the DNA TGTGCCAGCAGCCAAGCAGGGACAGGGGCGGACTATGGCTACACCTTC. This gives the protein CASSQAGTGADYGYTF.

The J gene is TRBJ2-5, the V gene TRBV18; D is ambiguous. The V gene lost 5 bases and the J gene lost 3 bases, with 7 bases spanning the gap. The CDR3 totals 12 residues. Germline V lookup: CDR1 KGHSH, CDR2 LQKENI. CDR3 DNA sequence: TGTGCCAGCTCATACGGAGAAGAGACCCAGTACTTC. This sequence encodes CASSYGEETQYF.

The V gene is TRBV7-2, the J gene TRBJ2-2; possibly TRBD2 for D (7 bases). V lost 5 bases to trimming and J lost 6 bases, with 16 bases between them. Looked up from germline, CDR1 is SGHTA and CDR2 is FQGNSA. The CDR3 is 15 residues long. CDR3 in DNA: TGTGCCAGCAGCCCGCGGGGGCCCACGGCCGGGGAGCTGTTTTTT. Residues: CASSPRGPTAGELFF.

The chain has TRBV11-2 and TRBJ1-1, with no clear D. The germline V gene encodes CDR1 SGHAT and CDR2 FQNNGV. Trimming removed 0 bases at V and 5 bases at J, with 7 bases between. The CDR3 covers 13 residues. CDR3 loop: CASSLDTRTEAFF. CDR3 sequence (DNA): TGTGCCAGCAGCTTAGATACGAGAACTGAAGCTTTCTTT.

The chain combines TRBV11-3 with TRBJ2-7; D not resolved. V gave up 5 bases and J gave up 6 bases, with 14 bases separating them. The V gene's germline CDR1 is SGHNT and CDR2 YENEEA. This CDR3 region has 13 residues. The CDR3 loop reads CASSPTVTGEQYF. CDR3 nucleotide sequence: TGTGCCAGCAGCCCAACTGTGACGGGCGAGCAGTACTTC.

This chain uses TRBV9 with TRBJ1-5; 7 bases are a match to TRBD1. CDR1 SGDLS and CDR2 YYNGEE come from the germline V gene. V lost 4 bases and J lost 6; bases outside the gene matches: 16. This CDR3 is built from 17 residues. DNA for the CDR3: TGTGCCAGCAGCCTGGGGGATTTTGACAGGGATGGTCAGCCCCAGCATTTT. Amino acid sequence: CASSLGDFDRDGQPQHF.

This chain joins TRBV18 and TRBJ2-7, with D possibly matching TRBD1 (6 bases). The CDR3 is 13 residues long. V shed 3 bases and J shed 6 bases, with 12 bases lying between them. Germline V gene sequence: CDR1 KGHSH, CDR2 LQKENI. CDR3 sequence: CASSPQGSGEQYF. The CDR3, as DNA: TGTGCCAGCTCACCTCAGGGGTCCGGCGAGCAGTACTTC.

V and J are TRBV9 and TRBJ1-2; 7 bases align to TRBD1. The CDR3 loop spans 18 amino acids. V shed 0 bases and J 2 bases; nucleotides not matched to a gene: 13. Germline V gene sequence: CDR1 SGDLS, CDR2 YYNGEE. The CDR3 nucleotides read TGTGCCAGCAGCGTAGCGGGCCAGGGGGGTCCCAAAAACTATGGCTACACCTTC. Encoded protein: CASSVAGQGGPKNYGYTF.

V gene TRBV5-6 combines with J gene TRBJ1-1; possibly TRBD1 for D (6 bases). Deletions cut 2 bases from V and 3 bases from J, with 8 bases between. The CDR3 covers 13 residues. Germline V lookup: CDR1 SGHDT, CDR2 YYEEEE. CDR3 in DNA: TGTGCCAGCAGCTTAGGGGGGGACACTGAAGCTTTCTTT. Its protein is CASSLGGDTEAFF.

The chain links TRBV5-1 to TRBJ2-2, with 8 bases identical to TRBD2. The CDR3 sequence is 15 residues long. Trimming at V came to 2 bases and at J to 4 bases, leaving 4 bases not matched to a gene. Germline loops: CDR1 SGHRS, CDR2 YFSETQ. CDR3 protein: CASSFYGGVTGELFF. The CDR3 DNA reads TGCGCCAGCAGCTTTTACGGGGGGGTCACCGGGGAGCTGTTTTTT. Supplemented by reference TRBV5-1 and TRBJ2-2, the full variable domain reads KAGVTQTPRYLIKTRGQQVTLSCSPISGHRSVSWYQQTPGQGLQFLFEYFSETQRNKGNFPGRFSGRQFSNSRSEMNVSTLELGDSALYLCASSFYGGVTGELFFGEGSRLTVL.

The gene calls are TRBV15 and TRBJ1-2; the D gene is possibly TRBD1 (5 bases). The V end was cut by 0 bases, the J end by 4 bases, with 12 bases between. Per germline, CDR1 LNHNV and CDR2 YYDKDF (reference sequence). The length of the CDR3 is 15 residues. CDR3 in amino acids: CATSRDKGRIYGYTF. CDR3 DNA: TGTGCCACCAGCAGAGATAAGGGGAGGATCTATGGCTACACCTTC.

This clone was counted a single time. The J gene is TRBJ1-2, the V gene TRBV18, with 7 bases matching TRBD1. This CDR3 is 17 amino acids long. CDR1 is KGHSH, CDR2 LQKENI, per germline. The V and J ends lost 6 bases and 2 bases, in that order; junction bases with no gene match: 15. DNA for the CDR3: TGTGCCAGCTCCCTAAGTCAGCAAGACAGGGTCAACTATGGCTACACCTTC. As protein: CASSLSQQDRVNYGYTF.

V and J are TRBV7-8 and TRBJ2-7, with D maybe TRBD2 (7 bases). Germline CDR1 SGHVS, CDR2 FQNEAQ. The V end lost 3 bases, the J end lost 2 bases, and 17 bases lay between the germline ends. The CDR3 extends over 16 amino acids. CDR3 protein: CASSFGGWTETYEQYF. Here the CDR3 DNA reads TGTGCCAGCAGCTTCGGGGGGTGGACAGAAACCTACGAGCAGTACTTC. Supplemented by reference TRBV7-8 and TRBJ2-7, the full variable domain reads GAGVSQSPRYKVAKRGQDVALRCDPISGHVSLFWYQQALGQGPEFLTYFQNEAQLDKSGLPSDRFFAERPEGSVSTLKIQRTQQEDSAVYLCASSFGGWTETYEQYFGPGTRLTVT.

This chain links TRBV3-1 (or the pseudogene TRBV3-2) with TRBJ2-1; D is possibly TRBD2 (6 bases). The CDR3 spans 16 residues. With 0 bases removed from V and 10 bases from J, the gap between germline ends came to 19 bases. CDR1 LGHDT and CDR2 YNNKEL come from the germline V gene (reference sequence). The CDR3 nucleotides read TGTGCCAGCAGCCAAGATCCTCGGGAGCTACTTCGGGAGCAGTTCTTC. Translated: CASSQDPRELLREQFF.

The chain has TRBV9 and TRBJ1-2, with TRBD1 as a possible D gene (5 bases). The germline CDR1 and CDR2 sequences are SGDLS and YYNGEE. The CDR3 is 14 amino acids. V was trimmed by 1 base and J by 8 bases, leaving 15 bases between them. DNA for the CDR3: TGTGCCAGCAGCGTAAAGTCCAGGGCCAGCGGCTACACCTTC. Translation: CASSVKSRASGYTF.

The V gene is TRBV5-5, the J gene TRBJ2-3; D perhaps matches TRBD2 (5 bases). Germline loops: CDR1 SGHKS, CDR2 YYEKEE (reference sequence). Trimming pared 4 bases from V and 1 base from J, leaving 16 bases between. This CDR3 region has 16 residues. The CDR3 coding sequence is TGTGCCAGCAGCGTAGGAACGGGTAGCGGCACAGATACGCAGTATTTT. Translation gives CASSVGTGSGTDTQYF. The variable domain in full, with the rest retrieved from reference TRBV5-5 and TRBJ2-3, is DAGVTQSPTHLIKTRGQQVTLRCSPISGHKSVSWYQQVLGQGPQFIFQYYEKEERGRGNFPDRFSARQFPNYSSELNVNALLLGDSALYLCASSVGTGSGTDTQYFGPGTRLTVL.

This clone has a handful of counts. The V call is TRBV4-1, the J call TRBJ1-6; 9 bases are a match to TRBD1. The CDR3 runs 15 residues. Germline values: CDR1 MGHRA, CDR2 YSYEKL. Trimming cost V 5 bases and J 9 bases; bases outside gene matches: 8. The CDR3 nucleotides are TGCGCCAGCAGCTTTGGGACAGGGAGGGTTTCACCCCTCCACTTT. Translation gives CASSFGTGRVSPLHF.

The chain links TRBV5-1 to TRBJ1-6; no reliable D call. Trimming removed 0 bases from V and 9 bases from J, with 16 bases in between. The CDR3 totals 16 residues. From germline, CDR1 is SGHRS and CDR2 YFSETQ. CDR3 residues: CASSLAARSSGSPLHF. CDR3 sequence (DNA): TGCGCCAGCAGCTTGGCGGCCCGCTCGTCGGGTTCACCCCTCCACTTT.

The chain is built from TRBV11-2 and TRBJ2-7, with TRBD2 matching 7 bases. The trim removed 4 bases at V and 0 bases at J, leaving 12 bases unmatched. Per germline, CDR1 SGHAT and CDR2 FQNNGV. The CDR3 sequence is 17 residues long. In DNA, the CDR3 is TGTGCCAGCAGCTACACCCTGGCCAGCGGGAACTCCTACGAGCAGTACTTC. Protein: CASSYTLASGNSYEQYF. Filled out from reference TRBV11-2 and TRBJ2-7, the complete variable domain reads EAGVAQSPRYKIIEKRQSVAFWCNPISGHATLYWYQQILGQGPKLLIQFQNNGVVDDSQLPKDRFSAERLKGVDSTLKIQPAKLEDSAVYLCASSYTLASGNSYEQYFGPGTRLTVT.

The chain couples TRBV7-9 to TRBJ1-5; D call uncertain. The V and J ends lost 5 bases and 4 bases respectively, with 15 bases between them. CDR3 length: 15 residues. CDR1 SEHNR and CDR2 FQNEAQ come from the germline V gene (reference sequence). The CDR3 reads CASSRLGGYNQPQHF. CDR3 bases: TGTGCCAGCAGCCGCCTGGGAGGCTATAATCAGCCCCAGCATTTT.

For the CDR3, the DNA is TGTGCCAGCACTCTAGGGATAGGGGGTTCACCCCTCCACTTT. Translating gives CASTLGIGGSPLHF. The chain couples TRBV7-8 to TRBJ1-6; a possible D gene is TRBD1 (6 bases). Per the germline V gene, CDR1 is SGHVS and CDR2 is FQNEAQ. This CDR3 is built from 14 residues. V dropped 7 bases and J dropped 9 bases, with 16 bases sitting between them.

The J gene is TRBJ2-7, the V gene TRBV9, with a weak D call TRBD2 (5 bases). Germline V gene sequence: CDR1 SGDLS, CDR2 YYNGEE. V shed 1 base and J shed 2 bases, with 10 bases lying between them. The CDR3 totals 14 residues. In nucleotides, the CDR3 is TGTGCCAGCAGCGTAATGGCGGGTACCTACGAGCAGTACTTC. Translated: CASSVMAGTYEQYF.